Listed below are T cell receptor beta chains from one sample, sequenced in a study of T cells in Graves' hyperthyroidism and ophthalmopathy. TCRdb reprocessed the multiplex PCR reads via MiXCR and lists one record per CDR3 protein. The sample consists of about 360,000 distinct CDR3 sequences, 20% to 25% of them appearing once. What was sequenced was blood. Source of these receptors: a man aged 50 or older with Graves' hyperthyroidism. Each CDR3 is given with its conserved first and last residue. Fields, in order: J gene, V gene, CDR3 protein.

>TRBJ1-1|TRBV30
CAWSVLYGRSTEAFF
>TRBJ2-1|TRBV7-8
CASSLDAIGTSGRGGEQFF
>TRBJ2-7|TRBV20-1
CSAGQGYTLAYEQYF
>TRBJ2-1|TRBV6-2/TRBV6-3
CASSINRSGQNSYNEQFF
>TRBJ1-5|TRBV20-1
CSAREGVVQPQHF
>TRBJ2-7|TRBV6-1
CANGTSGKLYEQYF
>TRBJ1-5|TRBV7-2
CASSLATSFPQPQHF
>TRBJ2-2|TRBV29-1
CSVVGGTGELFF
>TRBJ1-5|TRBV20-1
CSARQGLDQPQHF
>TRBJ2-1|TRBV6-1
CASRTSGRAGEVFF
>TRBJ1-1|TRBV4-1
CASSQEGDAEAFF
>TRBJ2-7|TRBV3-1
CASSHRSRGEEQYF
>TRBJ2-1|TRBV7-9
CASSPKPSDRRYNEQFF
>TRBJ1-1|TRBV29-1
CSAQRGQGDTEAFF
>TRBJ2-7|TRBV2
CASSENLGRSYEQYF
>TRBJ2-7|TRBV20-1
CSAREVAGDYEQYF
>TRBJ1-1|TRBV28
CASSQRTGGNTEAFF
>TRBJ2-7|TRBV12-5
CASGLGGYEQYF
>TRBJ2-4|TRBV6-1
CASSSWTGKNIQYF
>TRBJ1-2|TRBV20-1
CSADALGVGGYTF
>TRBJ2-3|TRBV9
CASSDPRGEGSDTQYF
>TRBJ2-1|TRBV24-1
CATSGFSGAHNEQFF
>TRBJ2-7|TRBV11-2
CASSLVAGSQDEQYF
>TRBJ1-2|TRBV20-1
CSARDSSVYTF
>TRBJ2-1|TRBV3-1
CASSQEGTGYNEQFF
>TRBJ2-7|TRBV7-8
CASSPGQEDYEQYF
>TRBJ1-1|TRBV28
CASSRPGRAMNTEAFF
>TRBJ2-3|TRBV7-2
CASSYLGLSRTDTQYF
>TRBJ2-1|TRBV15
CATSRDTAGDEQFF
>TRBJ2-2|TRBV20-1
CSARSGREMNTGELFF